The TCR beta chain described here comes from a study of long-term antiretroviral therapy in people with HIV. Overall study results and limits: Diversity measured after ART increased yet remained under transplant donor controls. HIV repertoires covered narrower CDR3 length ranges than controls did.

For this clone: Its matching antigen is unknown.

V lost 0 bases, J lost 1 base, and 13 bases lay in between. The CDR3 totals 16 residues. Germline V gene data show CDR1 as MGHRA and CDR2 as YSYEKL. An immunoSEQ assay, version v3.0, was performed at survey level. Sequencing of each sample targeted roughly 35,000-55,000 T-cell genomes. Profiling relied on immunoSEQ multiplex PCR, and the TCRdb table lists in-frame clones only, not all of them. The top ten clones hold around a tenth of a sample with about 27,000 clones, roughly 82% of them seen once. Sampling of each donor yielded at least one pre-ART PBMC sample and at least two post-ART PBMC samples.

This receptor was identified in a man aged 18 to 29 with HIV. The rearrangement uses TRBV4-1 and TRBJ2-7; D is possibly TRBD2 (5 bases). The sequencing used unsorted PBMCs, collected 0.8 years before starting antiretroviral therapy. CDR3 region: CASSQEYLAGSYEQYF. The CDR3 coding sequence is TGCGCCAGCAGCCAAGAGTACCTAGCCGGGTCCTACGAGCAGTACTTC.